What follows is one TCR beta chain and its context. This clone's antigen is unknown. No much larger clone exists at a distance of one base, and base qualities are not known. The sample is drawn from a study of cytomegalovirus exposure and HLA in healthy donors (TCRdb year 2017). With respect to the entire study: The roughly 670 repertoires of the first cohort and the roughly 110 validation repertoires were produced on the same platform, according to a later analysis. The study aimed to test whether cataloging public T cell receptors could reveal signatures of past pathogen exposure. Along with the roughly 700-subject first cohort, a separate validation cohort of over a hundred different subjects was used. The study combined high-throughput TCR immunosequencing, statistical association of individual TCRs with disease status, and machine learning to predict cytomegalovirus infection status. On the study overall, not on this receptor specifically: In vitro tests confirmed that a few of the cytomegalovirus-associated TCR beta chains recognize cytomegalovirus antigens. The authors suggested that the approach could potentially be extended to other disease states and immunological phenotypes. In the study, about 150 TCR beta chains were listed as associated with cytomegalovirus. Across donors, most TCR sequences were observed very rarely, whereas some public TCRs were present in many individuals. The validation cohort had no HLA typing available for a later analysis, so co-occurrence within that cohort was assessed over all 130 or so repertoires. The classifier was reported to diagnose cytomegalovirus status with high specificity and sensitivity in both the original cohort and the validation cohort. A later analysis found that TCRs clustered in the first cohort also tended to co-occur in the roughly 120 validation repertoires, with approximately 93% of cluster scores above 0.

The germline V gene specifies MGHDK as CDR1 and SYGVNS as CDR2. Between the V and J ends, shortened by 4 bases and 4 bases respectively, the junction contains 10 bases. The CDR3 has 13 amino acids, counting the end cysteine and phenylalanine. Only the CDR3 region is kept as DNA, spanning 39 bases read in frame from base 1. Library preparation was by the immunoSEQ multiplex PCR assay. Per the original workflow: To diagnose cytomegalovirus status from the catalog of TCR beta chain sequences, a statistical classification framework was built. This is the immuneACCESS table as TCRdb keeps it, with only in-frame sequences that have V and J called. A part of the clones is gone; compared with another copy, unresolved V genes explain less than half, and the rest is unexplained. V, J and clone size are taken as reported in that table, and D and trimming were inferred from the DNA itself. In all, the sample holds just over 65,000 clones, and about 97% of those were seen once. The ten most abundant clones make up about 1.6% of the sample.

The donors belonged to the validation cohort of about 110 subjects, which was separate from the roughly 670-subject first cohort. This sequence uses TRBV25-1 and TRBJ2-5, and the D gene may be TRBD2, 5 bases matching. The specimen sequenced was PBMCs. The source is a woman aged 18-30 years in good health and CMV-seropositive. The DNA sequence is given as TGTGCCAGCAGTGTTGCGGGTAGAGAGACCCAGTACTTC. Translated, it reads CASSVAGRETQYF.